The entry below gives a single T cell receptor beta chain sequence along with its context. Its antigen is undetermined. These data belong to a study of PD-1 blockade in classical Hodgkin lymphoma. The method was immunoSEQ multiplex PCR; TCRdb's version includes in-frame clones alone and lacks a portion of them. The table includes more than 12,000 clones, around four fifths detected once. Study-wide results and caveats: Reasons behind the repertoire differences stay unclear, perhaps disease activity or earlier therapy. CD8+ TCR diversity did not rise significantly by C4D1, unlike CD4+. Newly diagnosed patients reportedly had lower baseline TCR diversity than healthy donors.

Every patient had relapsed following autologous stem cell transplantation, and cohorts differed in brentuximab vedotin exposure. Complete response, partial response or progressive disease made up the best responses. V shed 4 bases and J shed 1 base, with 11 bases lying between them. CDR1 and CDR2 from the germline V gene are SEHNR and FQNEAQ (reference sequence). This CDR3 region has 14 residues. The sequencing here drew on peripheral blood mononuclear cells (PBMCs), taken before the second cycle of nivolumab. The chain uses TRBV7-9 and TRBJ2-7; D gene uncertain. The source is a human donor with classical Hodgkin lymphoma. The CDR3 nucleotides are TGTGCCAGCAGCTCACAAGTGGTTTCCTACGAGCAGTACTTC. Translated, it gives CASSSQVVSYEQYF. The variable domain in full, completed from reference TRBV7-9 and TRBJ2-7, reads DTGVSQNPRHKITKRGQNVTFRCDPISEHNRLYWYRQTLGQGPEFLTYFQNEAQLEKSRLLSDRFSAERPKGSFSTLEIQRTEQGDSAMYLCASSSQVVSYEQYFGPGTRLTVT.